This T cell receptor (beta chain) is drawn from a study of blood T cell repertoires in COVID-19. Study as a whole: Samples of COVID-19 (acute and convalescent) were obtained from the United States, Italy and Spain. T cells, B-cell-depleted T cells, or PBMCs supplied cDNA or gDNA.

Germline V CDR1 and CDR2: MDHEN, SYDVKM. This CDR3 comprises 16 residues. The J segment lost 8 bases and the V segment lost 6 bases, leaving 11 bases of the junction unmatched. This clone was detected only once. Per the authors' pipeline: Cell counts per sample came from amplifying reference gene primers. Generated by immunoSEQ multiplex PCR, the TCRdb table keeps only in-frame clones and is missing some. V, J and clone size were drawn from that table, and D and trimming were deduced from the DNA. The table includes about 150,000 clones, roughly 90% detected once. The age range of participants was about 18 to 89 years, with residence in around 22 US areas.

The gene calls are TRBV28 and TRBJ2-1, with TRBD2 identical over 12 bases. The sequenced sample consisted of PBMCs or T cells enriched from blood (not recorded which). This sequence was found in a woman aged 25 to 39 with acute COVID-19. CDR3 nucleotides: TGTGCCAGCAGCCTAAGGGTGGCTAGCGGGAGGGATGAGCAGTTCTTC. Translation: CASSLRVASGRDEQFF.